This T cell receptor beta chain derives from a study of T cell changes during pregnancy in multiple sclerosis. The method was immunoSEQ multiplex PCR; TCRdb's version includes in-frame clones alone and lacks a portion of them. The sample contains fewer than 70,000 clones, around nine tenths of which appear only once. The CDR3 is 14 residues long. Germline V gene sequence: CDR1 SEHNR, CDR2 FQNEAQ (reference sequence). V was trimmed by 2 bases and J by 5 bases, leaving 12 bases between them. The V gene is TRBV7-9, the J gene TRBJ2-5; D possibly corresponds to TRBD1 (5 bases). This clonotype was obtained from a human donor whose cells served as feeder cells for cultures in a pregnancy study. Sequences were obtained from peripheral blood from another person, used as feeder cells. DNA for the CDR3: TGTGCCAGCAGCTTAATGGCAGGGATGGAGACCCAGTACTTC. Translated, it gives CASSLMAGMETQYF.